Listed below are T cell receptor beta chains from one sample, sequenced in a study of shared clonotypes between healthy human individuals. The repertoire was sequenced with immunoSEQ multiplex PCR; TCRdb's copy has only in-frame clones and lacks some. Among roughly 2,300,000 clones listed, 85% to 95% were seen once. The sequenced sample consisted of naive CD4+ T cells from PBMCs. These receptors were obtained from a man aged 18 to 29 in good health. Some clones in this sample may be carry-over from other donors' samples. CDR3s include the opening cysteine and the closing phenylalanine or tryptophan. The D gene is left open where the match is weak. The size field is filled for only some rows; it gives once, few, many or a size class.

cdr3_nt: TGTGCCAGCAGCCCGACAGGGTCGAACACTGAAGCTTTCTTT; cdr3_aa: CASSPTGSNTEAFF; clone_size: NA; d_call: TRBD1; v_call: TRBV9; j_call: TRBJ1-1
cdr3_nt: TGTGCCAGCAGCCAGACTTTCTCTCCAGGGGACACCGGGGAGCTGTTTTTT; cdr3_aa: CASSQTFSPGDTGELFF; clone_size: NA; d_call: NA; v_call: TRBV11-3; j_call: TRBJ2-2
cdr3_nt: TGTGCCAGCAAGCACGCCCCGGGACAGGGGAAGTCCGACTATGGCTACACCTTC; cdr3_aa: CASKHAPGQGKSDYGYTF; clone_size: NA; d_call: TRBD1; v_call: TRBV28; j_call: TRBJ1-2
cdr3_nt: TGTGCCAGCAGTGCCCTGAACACTGAAGCTTTCTTT; cdr3_aa: CASSALNTEAFF; clone_size: few; d_call: NA; v_call: TRBV6-1; j_call: TRBJ1-1
cdr3_nt: TGTGCCAGCAGTTATAATCCGGGGCCCTACGAGCAGTACTTC; cdr3_aa: CASSYNPGPYEQYF; clone_size: NA; d_call: NA; v_call: TRBV6-5; j_call: TRBJ2-7
cdr3_nt: TGTGCCAGCAGTAGCCCGGGACTAGCGGGAGGTAGGACCGGGGAGCTGTTTTTT; cdr3_aa: CASSSPGLAGGRTGELFF; clone_size: NA; d_call: TRBD2; v_call: TRBV27; j_call: TRBJ2-2
cdr3_nt: TGTGCCAGCAGCCAAGTGGTTGTGCGGGCTAGCGGGATGAGCACAGATACGCAGTATTTT; cdr3_aa: CASSQVVVRASGMSTDTQYF; clone_size: once; d_call: TRBD2; v_call: TRBV4-2; j_call: TRBJ2-3
cdr3_nt: TGTGCCAGCAGCCCCGCGGGAGGACTAGCGGGAGTGTACGAGCAGTACTTC; cdr3_aa: CASSPAGGLAGVYEQYF; clone_size: NA; d_call: TRBD2; v_call: TRBV7-3; j_call: TRBJ2-7
cdr3_nt: TGTGCCAGCAGCTGGGGACTGCGGAATGAGCAGTTCTTC; cdr3_aa: CASSWGLRNEQFF; clone_size: NA; d_call: NA; v_call: TRBV7-3; j_call: TRBJ2-1
cdr3_nt: TGTGCCTGGAGTGTCCGGGACAGGGGGCCTCGGGGAAACACCATATATTTT; cdr3_aa: CAWSVRDRGPRGNTIYF; clone_size: NA; d_call: TRBD1; v_call: TRBV30; j_call: TRBJ1-3
cdr3_nt: TGTGCCAGCTCAGAAGCAGGGGGGAGCAATCAGCCCCAGCATTTT; cdr3_aa: CASSEAGGSNQPQHF; clone_size: NA; d_call: TRBD1; v_call: TRBV18; j_call: TRBJ1-5
cdr3_nt: TGCGCCAGCGGGCCCACCACAGATACGCAGTATTTT; cdr3_aa: CASGPTTDTQYF; clone_size: NA; d_call: NA; v_call: TRBV5-1; j_call: TRBJ2-3
cdr3_nt: TGCAGCGTTGAAGGTCAAGTGGTTGACTACACCTTC; cdr3_aa: CSVEGQVVDYTF; clone_size: NA; d_call: NA; v_call: TRBV29-1; j_call: TRBJ1-2
cdr3_nt: TGTGCCAGCAGCTTAGATCGTGGCGGGCTGGACAAAAACATTCAGTACTTC; cdr3_aa: CASSLDRGGLDKNIQYF; clone_size: NA; d_call: NA; v_call: TRBV11-2; j_call: TRBJ2-4
cdr3_nt: TGTGCCAGCAGCCTAGCCACCGGGGAGCTGTTTTTT; cdr3_aa: CASSLATGELFF; clone_size: NA; d_call: NA; v_call: TRBV28; j_call: TRBJ2-2
cdr3_nt: TGTGCCAGCAGCCTACTGCAGGGAACGAATGAAGCTTTCTTT; cdr3_aa: CASSLLQGTNEAFF; clone_size: NA; d_call: NA; v_call: TRBV11-2; j_call: TRBJ1-1
cdr3_nt: TGTGCCAGCAGCTCCCAACAGGGGTTCACCGGGGAGCTGTTTTTT; cdr3_aa: CASSSQQGFTGELFF; clone_size: NA; d_call: TRBD1; v_call: TRBV11-2; j_call: TRBJ2-2
cdr3_nt: TGTGCCAGCAGTGAACGGAGGGTATCCCAGCATTTT; cdr3_aa: CASSERRVSQHF; clone_size: NA; d_call: NA; v_call: TRBV6-1; j_call: TRBJ1-5
cdr3_nt: TGTGCCAGCAGTTACTCTAACAGCAAGACCTACGAGCAGTACTTC; cdr3_aa: CASSYSNSKTYEQYF; clone_size: NA; d_call: NA; v_call: TRBV6-5; j_call: TRBJ2-7
cdr3_nt: TGTGCCAGCTCACCACCCCCCGGTTATAATGAAAAACTGTTTTTT; cdr3_aa: CASSPPPGYNEKLFF; clone_size: NA; d_call: NA; v_call: TRBV18; j_call: TRBJ1-4
cdr3_nt: TGCGCCAGCAGCCTACAAACTAGCGGGGACTACCCCTACGAGCAGTACTTC; cdr3_aa: CASSLQTSGDYPYEQYF; clone_size: NA; d_call: TRBD2; v_call: TRBV4-3; j_call: TRBJ2-7
cdr3_nt: TGTGCCAGCAGCTTACCAAGCAGGGACCCCACGGAAGCTTTCTTT; cdr3_aa: CASSLPSRDPTEAFF; clone_size: once; d_call: NA; v_call: TRBV7-9; j_call: TRBJ1-1
cdr3_nt: TGCAGCGTTGGACCGGGACTAGCGGGAGACAATGAGCAGTTCTTC; cdr3_aa: CSVGPGLAGDNEQFF; clone_size: NA; d_call: TRBD2; v_call: TRBV29-1; j_call: TRBJ2-1
cdr3_nt: TGTGCCAGCAGCTCTCCGGGCACCGGGGAGCTGTTTTTT; cdr3_aa: CASSSPGTGELFF; clone_size: NA; d_call: NA; v_call: TRBV7-3; j_call: TRBJ2-2
cdr3_nt: TGTGCCAGCAGCTTGGAACGCTCTAGCACAGATACGCAGTATTTT; cdr3_aa: CASSLERSSTDTQYF; clone_size: NA; d_call: NA; v_call: TRBV5-4; j_call: TRBJ2-3
cdr3_nt: TGTGCCAGCAGCTTAGTAGGGGGCGCCGGAACCGGGGAGCTGTTTTTT; cdr3_aa: CASSLVGGAGTGELFF; clone_size: NA; d_call: TRBD1; v_call: TRBV11-2; j_call: TRBJ2-2
cdr3_nt: TGTGCCAGCAGTTTATTTACCGCGGATACTCTGTACGAGCAGTACTTC; cdr3_aa: CASSLFTADTLYEQYF; clone_size: NA; d_call: NA; v_call: TRBV27; j_call: TRBJ2-7
cdr3_nt: TGTGCCAGCAGCTTGGCGCAGGGACTGAACACTGAAGCTTTCTTT; cdr3_aa: CASSLAQGLNTEAFF; clone_size: NA; d_call: NA; v_call: TRBV5-4; j_call: TRBJ1-1
cdr3_nt: TGTGCCAGCATGGGCGGGGCGGGGTCCTACGAGCAGTACTTC; cdr3_aa: CASMGGAGSYEQYF; clone_size: once; d_call: NA; v_call: TRBV2; j_call: TRBJ2-7
cdr3_nt: TGTGCCAGCTCATCAACTCCCCCGGGACAAGCGAACACCGGGGAGCTGTTTTTT; cdr3_aa: CASSSTPPGQANTGELFF; clone_size: NA; d_call: NA; v_call: TRBV18; j_call: TRBJ2-2
cdr3_nt: TGTGCCAGCTCACTACCGGGACAGAGAAATGAAAAACTGTTTTTT; cdr3_aa: CASSLPGQRNEKLFF; clone_size: NA; d_call: TRBD1; v_call: TRBV18; j_call: TRBJ1-4
cdr3_nt: TGTGCCACCCTGGCACAGGGGGGCACAGATACGCAGTATTTT; cdr3_aa: CATLAQGGTDTQYF; clone_size: NA; d_call: TRBD1; v_call: TRBV7-9; j_call: TRBJ2-3
cdr3_nt: TGCGCCAGCAGCTTGGAGGAGGGGGCCCACGAGCAGTACTTC; cdr3_aa: CASSLEEGAHEQYF; clone_size: NA; d_call: NA; v_call: TRBV5-1; j_call: TRBJ2-7
cdr3_nt: TGCAGCGTTTATCAGCGGGAGACAGGGGAGCTGTTTTTT; cdr3_aa: CSVYQRETGELFF; clone_size: NA; d_call: TRBD2; v_call: TRBV29-1; j_call: TRBJ2-2
cdr3_nt: TGTGCCAGCAGCTTGGATGGGGAGTACACTAGCGGGAGTGGTGAGACCCAGTACTTC; cdr3_aa: CASSLDGEYTSGSGETQYF; clone_size: NA; d_call: TRBD2; v_call: TRBV5-4; j_call: TRBJ2-5
cdr3_nt: TGTGCCAGCTCACGAACCCAGGGGGCAGACACTGAAGCTTTCTTT; cdr3_aa: CASSRTQGADTEAFF; clone_size: NA; d_call: TRBD1; v_call: TRBV18; j_call: TRBJ1-1
cdr3_nt: TGTGCCAGCAGCCCAAGGACAGGGGGCACAGGAGGTGGCTACACCTTC; cdr3_aa: CASSPRTGGTGGGYTF; clone_size: NA; d_call: TRBD1; v_call: TRBV7-2; j_call: TRBJ1-2
cdr3_nt: TGTGCCAGCAGCTTGGCCGTAGCGGGAGTGGGGACCCAGTACTTC; cdr3_aa: CASSLAVAGVGTQYF; clone_size: NA; d_call: TRBD2; v_call: TRBV5-8; j_call: TRBJ2-5
cdr3_nt: TGTGCCAGCAGTTTCATCCCAGGGACTAGCGGGCCCTCCTACAATGAGCAGTTCTTC; cdr3_aa: CASSFIPGTSGPSYNEQFF; clone_size: NA; d_call: TRBD2; v_call: TRBV28; j_call: TRBJ2-1
cdr3_nt: TGTGCCAGCAGCCCTGTAGTGGTGTCGGGCGAGCAGTACTTC; cdr3_aa: CASSPVVVSGEQYF; clone_size: once; d_call: NA; v_call: TRBV9; j_call: TRBJ2-7
cdr3_nt: TGCGCCAGCAGCTTACAGAGCGGCAGCACAGATACGCAGTATTTT; cdr3_aa: CASSLQSGSTDTQYF; clone_size: NA; d_call: NA; v_call: TRBV5-1; j_call: TRBJ2-3
cdr3_nt: TGCAGCGTTGGGTTCCAGGGGCAGAAGGGGCGGGAGCTGTTTTTT; cdr3_aa: CSVGFQGQKGRELFF; clone_size: NA; d_call: NA; v_call: TRBV29-1; j_call: TRBJ2-2
cdr3_nt: TGTGCCAGTAGTATAACAGGGCGCGGCTACGAGCAGTACTTC; cdr3_aa: CASSITGRGYEQYF; clone_size: NA; d_call: NA; v_call: TRBV19; j_call: TRBJ2-7
cdr3_nt: TGTGCCAGCCGGGGACAGGCCGGAACCTACGAGCAGTACTTC; cdr3_aa: CASRGQAGTYEQYF; clone_size: NA; d_call: TRBD1; v_call: TRBV2; j_call: TRBJ2-7
cdr3_nt: TGTGCCAGCAGTCTAATCGGGGGCATTTACGAGCAGTACTTC; cdr3_aa: CASSLIGGIYEQYF; clone_size: NA; d_call: NA; v_call: TRBV28; j_call: TRBJ2-7
cdr3_nt: TGTGCCAGCACAGGGGAATCCTCCTACAATGAGCAGTTCTTC; cdr3_aa: CASTGESSYNEQFF; clone_size: once; d_call: NA; v_call: TRBV2; j_call: TRBJ2-1
cdr3_nt: TGCGCCAGCAGCTTCGGACTAGCGGGAGGGCCACACGAGCAGTACTTC; cdr3_aa: CASSFGLAGGPHEQYF; clone_size: NA; d_call: TRBD2; v_call: TRBV5-1; j_call: TRBJ2-7
cdr3_nt: TGTGCCAGCAGTTACGGGACAGGGTACGAAAAACTGTTTTTT; cdr3_aa: CASSYGTGYEKLFF; clone_size: NA; d_call: TRBD1; v_call: TRBV28; j_call: TRBJ1-4
cdr3_nt: TGTGCCAGCAGTTTAGGGCAGAACAATCAGCCCCAGCATTTT; cdr3_aa: CASSLGQNNQPQHF; clone_size: NA; d_call: NA; v_call: TRBV28; j_call: TRBJ1-5
cdr3_nt: TGTGCCTGGAGCGCTGTCGGGGCCTCTGGGGCCAACGTCCTGACTTTC; cdr3_aa: CAWSAVGASGANVLTF; clone_size: NA; d_call: NA; v_call: TRBV30; j_call: TRBJ2-6